A selection of T cell receptor beta chains follows, all from one sample in a study of blood T cell repertoires in COVID-19. TCRdb keeps only in-frame clones here, not all; method: immunoSEQ multiplex PCR. The sample yields about 200,000 clones, 75% to 90% seen once. Specimen: peripheral blood. The receptors derive from a woman in her forties with acute or convalescent COVID-19. The CDR3 runs from the conserved cysteine through the conserved F or W. The order of the fields is J gene, V gene, clone size, D gene, CDR3 protein, CDR3 DNA. The D gene is left open where the match is weak. A row's size may be missing; if present it is once, few, many or a size class.

J gene: TRBJ1-6
V gene: TRBV5-5
clone size: .
D gene: .
CDR3 protein: CASSPIKGDESPLHF
CDR3 DNA: TGTGCCAGCAGCCCAATCAAGGGGGACGAGTCACCCCTCCACTTT

J gene: TRBJ2-1
V gene: TRBV11-1
clone size: .
D gene: .
CDR3 protein: CASSLHSHDEQFF
CDR3 DNA: TGTGCCAGCAGCTTACACAGCCACGATGAGCAGTTCTTC

J gene: TRBJ1-2
V gene: TRBV6-5
clone size: .
D gene: TRBD1
CDR3 protein: CASSPGQGTYGYTF
CDR3 DNA: TGTGCCAGCAGCCCGGGACAGGGGACCTATGGCTACACCTTC

J gene: TRBJ1-2
V gene: TRBV3-1/TRBV3-2
clone size: .
D gene: .
CDR3 protein: CASSQGTYGYTF
CDR3 DNA: TGTGCCAGCAGCCAGGGCACCTATGGCTACACCTTC

J gene: TRBJ1-1
V gene: TRBV29-1
clone size: .
D gene: TRBD1
CDR3 protein: CSVGGQGVNTEAFF
CDR3 DNA: TGCAGCGTGGGCGGACAGGGGGTGAACACTGAAGCTTTCTTT

J gene: TRBJ2-5
V gene: TRBV5-1
clone size: once
D gene: .
CDR3 protein: CASRRGQVQETQYF
CDR3 DNA: TGCGCCAGCAGAAGGGGACAAGTACAAGAGACCCAGTACTTC

J gene: TRBJ2-1
V gene: TRBV6-4
clone size: .
D gene: .
CDR3 protein: CASSVGGGIYNEQFF
CDR3 DNA: TGTGCCAGCAGTGTGGGCGGGGGCATCTACAATGAGCAGTTCTTC

J gene: TRBJ1-1
V gene: TRBV4-2
clone size: .
D gene: .
CDR3 protein: CASSQEDSNTEAFF
CDR3 DNA: TGTGCCAGCAGCCAAGAGGACAGTAACACTGAAGCTTTCTTT

J gene: TRBJ1-2
V gene: TRBV5-1
clone size: once
D gene: TRBD1
CDR3 protein: CASSRRDRVNYGYTF
CDR3 DNA: TGCGCCAGCAGCCGGAGGGACAGGGTTAACTATGGCTACACCTTC

J gene: TRBJ1-6
V gene: TRBV7-3
clone size: .
D gene: TRBD1
CDR3 protein: CASSWVGQGYTPLHF
CDR3 DNA: TGTGCCAGCAGCTGGGTGGGACAGGGTTATACACCCCTCCACTTT

J gene: TRBJ2-3
V gene: TRBV7-2
clone size: .
D gene: .
CDR3 protein: CASTTSFTTDTQYF
CDR3 DNA: TGTGCCAGCACCACTTCATTCACCACAGATACGCAGTATTTT

J gene: TRBJ1-4
V gene: TRBV6-5
clone size: once
D gene: TRBD1
CDR3 protein: CATRDRPNEKLFF
CDR3 DNA: TGTGCCACCCGGGACAGACCTAATGAAAAACTGTTTTTT

J gene: TRBJ1-6
V gene: TRBV7-8
clone size: .
D gene: TRBD1
CDR3 protein: CASSLERQGSSYNSPLHF
CDR3 DNA: TGTGCCAGCAGCTTAGAACGACAGGGAAGCTCCTATAATTCACCCCTCCACTTT

J gene: TRBJ1-2
V gene: TRBV12-3/TRBV12-4
clone size: .
D gene: TRBD1
CDR3 protein: CASSLDRGNGYTF
CDR3 DNA: TGTGCCAGCAGCTTAGACAGGGGCAATGGCTACACCTTC

J gene: TRBJ1-2
V gene: TRBV21-1
clone size: .
D gene: .
CDR3 protein: CAMPVQGPTLQYGYTF
CDR3 DNA: TGTGCCATGCCAGTTCAGGGCCCCACATTACAATATGGCTACACCTTC

J gene: TRBJ1-1
V gene: TRBV30
clone size: .
D gene: .
CDR3 protein: CAWGQLTTEAFF
CDR3 DNA: TGTGCCTGGGGACAGCTGACCACTGAAGCTTTCTTT

J gene: TRBJ2-2
V gene: TRBV12-5
clone size: .
D gene: TRBD1
CDR3 protein: CASGLRTGGTGELFF
CDR3 DNA: TGTGCTAGTGGACTCAGGACAGGGGGGACCGGGGAGCTGTTTTTT

J gene: TRBJ1-5
V gene: TRBV21-1
clone size: .
D gene: .
CDR3 protein: CASSKAGAGEQPQHF
CDR3 DNA: TGTGCCAGCAGCAAAGCGGGGGCCGGCGAACAGCCCCAGCATTTT

J gene: TRBJ1-1
V gene: TRBV2
clone size: .
D gene: .
CDR3 protein: CASSPEHSGAFF
CDR3 DNA: TGTGCCAGCAGCCCCGAACACTCGGGGGCTTTCTTT

J gene: TRBJ1-2
V gene: TRBV7-3
clone size: .
D gene: .
CDR3 protein: CASSLTRNSNYGYTF
CDR3 DNA: TGTGCCAGCAGCTTAACTAGGAACAGTAACTATGGCTACACCTTC

J gene: TRBJ1-2
V gene: TRBV19
clone size: .
D gene: .
CDR3 protein: CASIEQGGPDYGYTF
CDR3 DNA: TGTGCCAGTATCGAACAGGGAGGGCCGGACTATGGCTACACCTTC

J gene: TRBJ2-3
V gene: TRBV18
clone size: .
D gene: TRBD2
CDR3 protein: CASHKSTGWLAGATDTQYF
CDR3 DNA: TGTGCCAGCCACAAATCAACAGGGTGGCTAGCGGGGGCCACAGATACGCAGTATTTT

J gene: TRBJ1-2
V gene: TRBV7-9
clone size: few
D gene: TRBD1
CDR3 protein: CASSLMQGGYGYTF
CDR3 DNA: TGTGCCAGCAGCTTAATGCAGGGGGGCTATGGCTACACCTTC

J gene: TRBJ1-5
V gene: TRBV4-2
clone size: .
D gene: .
CDR3 protein: CASSQDSGVNQPQHF
CDR3 DNA: TGTGCCAGCAGCCAAGATTCGGGGGTAAATCAGCCCCAGCATTTT

J gene: TRBJ1-1
V gene: TRBV2
clone size: .
D gene: .
CDR3 protein: CASSGDGSPNTEAFF
CDR3 DNA: TGTGCCAGCAGTGGCGACGGGTCCCCAAACACTGAAGCTTTCTTT

J gene: TRBJ2-2
V gene: TRBV29-1
clone size: .
D gene: TRBD2
CDR3 protein: CSAEYLAGAHTGELFF
CDR3 DNA: TGCAGCGCCGAGTACCTAGCGGGGGCCCACACCGGGGAGCTGTTTTTT

J gene: TRBJ1-1
V gene: TRBV7-9
clone size: .
D gene: .
CDR3 protein: CASSVLLNTEAFF
CDR3 DNA: TGTGCCAGCAGCGTCTTATTGAACACTGAAGCTTTCTTT

J gene: TRBJ2-1
V gene: TRBV5-1
clone size: .
D gene: .
CDR3 protein: CASSSQGFGDEQFF
CDR3 DNA: TGCGCCAGCAGCTCGCAGGGTTTCGGTGATGAGCAGTTCTTC

J gene: TRBJ1-3
V gene: TRBV12-2
clone size: .
D gene: .
CDR3 protein: CASRFLDRANSGNTIYF
CDR3 DNA: TGTGCAAGTCGCTTTTTAGACAGGGCGAACTCTGGAAACACCATATATTTT

J gene: TRBJ2-3
V gene: TRBV30
clone size: .
D gene: TRBD2
CDR3 protein: CAWTAGGTDTQYF
CDR3 DNA: TGTGCCTGGACGGCGGGGGGCACAGATACGCAGTATTTT